These 31 T cell receptor beta chains were all obtained from the same sample, sequenced in a study of blood T cells in healthy people across ages. Primers used in a second PCR of about 6 to 12 cycles were a sample-barcoded 5' primer and a J-beta primer mix. TCRdb used MiXCR to reprocess the 5' RACE reads, holding one entry per CDR3 protein. The sample consists of over 950,000 distinct CDR3 sequences, about two fifths of them appearing once. The sequenced sample was blood. The receptors were gathered from a man aged 18 to 30 in good health.

This clonotype was observed a handful of times. The chain links TRBV9 to TRBJ2-1; 14 bases map to TRBD2. This CDR3 is built from 14 residues. Germline assignment: CDR1 SGDLS and CDR2 YYNGEE. Unmatched junction bases numbered 0, after V lost 5 bases and J lost 5 bases. This CDR3 is CASRTSGGDNEQFF. The CDR3 DNA reads TGTGCCAGCAGGACTAGCGGGGGGGACAATGAGCAGTTCTTC. Supplemented by reference TRBV9 and TRBJ2-1, the full variable domain reads DSGVTQTPKHLITATGQRVTLRCSPRSGDLSVYWYQQSLDQGLQFLIQYYNGEERAKGNILERFSAQQFPDLHSELNLSSLELGDSALYFCASRTSGGDNEQFFGPGTRLTVL.

This sequence joins TRBV28 and TRBJ1-5; no clear D gene. The CDR3 has 14 residues. The germline CDR1 and CDR2 sequences are MDHEN and SYDVKM. V was cut by 5 bases and J by 0 bases, with 8 bases left in between. The CDR3 loop is CASSPDVSNQPQHF. CDR3 nucleotide sequence: TGTGCCAGCAGTCCAGACGTTAGCAATCAGCCCCAGCATTTT.

The CDR3, as DNA: TGTGCCAGCAGTTTAGGCCCGGGACTAGGGAGAACAGATACGCAGTATTTT. Its translation: CASSLGPGLGRTDTQYF. The chain carries TRBV12-3 or TRBV12-4 and TRBJ2-3; 8 bases agree with TRBD2. The CDR3 sequence is 17 residues long. Trimming at V came to 1 base and at J to 3 bases, leaving 9 bases not matched to a gene.

The chain recombines TRBV20-1 with TRBJ2-5; D unresolved. CDR1 and CDR2 from the germline V gene are DFQATT and SNEGSKA (reference sequence). With 1 base removed from V and 4 bases from J, the gap between germline ends came to 10 bases. The CDR3 has 13 amino acids. CDR3 sequence: CSARGPEPETQYF. CDR3 nucleotide sequence: TGCAGTGCTAGAGGCCCAGAGCCAGAGACCCAGTACTTC.

This clonotype was found a few times. The rearrangement links TRBV12-3 or TRBV12-4 to TRBJ2-5; 8 bases are shared with TRBD1. J was trimmed by 4 bases and V by 3 bases; bases with no gene match: 4. The CDR3 loop spans 14 amino acids. CDR3 in DNA: TGTGCCAGCAGTTTGTCCGGGACAGGAGAGACCCAGTACTTC. Its translation is CASSLSGTGETQYF.

V and J are TRBV5-1 and TRBJ1-1, with unresolved D. The germline V gene has CDR1 SGHRS and CDR2 YFSETQ. The CDR3 sequence is 12 residues long. Deletions cut 4 bases from V and 5 bases from J, with 9 bases between. The CDR3 loop is CASSRRATEAFF. CDR3 sequence (DNA): TGCGCCAGCAGCCGGAGGGCTACTGAAGCTTTCTTT.

Concerning this clonotype itself: One base away lies a much larger clone, so this may be a sequencing read error. The chain carries TRBV10-3 and TRBJ2-7; 8 bases are shared with TRBD2. Germline V gives CDR1 ENHRY, CDR2 SYGVKD. This CDR3 is 14 amino acids long. V shed 0 bases and J 7 bases; nucleotides not matched to a gene: 5. The CDR3 DNA reads TGTGCCATCAGTGAGTCGCGGGGGGCTAATGAGCAGTACTTC. Encoded protein: CAISESRGANEQYF.

Only a few counts were recorded for this clonotype. A read error may produce the germline difference seen at one junction end. The chain joins TRBV4-3 to TRBJ1-2; 9 bases are a match to TRBD1. The CDR3 extends over 16 amino acids. Per germline, CDR1 LGHNA and CDR2 YSLEER. In DNA form, the CDR3 reads TGCGCCAGCAGCCCGGGTTCGGGACAGGGAAACTATGGCTGCACCTTC. Encoded protein: CASSPGSGQGNYGCTF.

The rearrangement joins TRBV29-1 to TRBJ1-1, with D perhaps matching TRBD1 (5 bases). CDR1 SQVTM and CDR2 ANQGSEA come from the germline V gene. Trimming removed 1 base from V and 3 bases from J, with 12 bases in between. This CDR3 contains 14 residues. This CDR3 is CSVEARQGDTEAFF. The CDR3 DNA reads as TGCAGCGTTGAAGCCCGGCAGGGAGACACTGAAGCTTTCTTT.

Turning to this clonotype: At one of its ends the junction is not consistent with the germline gene, which may arise from a read error. The chain recombines TRBV6-2 or TRBV6-3 with TRBJ2-7, with 12 bases identical to TRBD2. This CDR3 is 16 amino acids long. Germline V gene lookup returns CDR1 MNHEY and CDR2 SVGEGT. As DNA, the CDR3 is TGTGCCGGCAGTCACTTACTAGCGGGGGGCGTCTACGAGCAGTACTTC. Its protein is CAGSHLLAGGVYEQYF.

The sample holds a few counts of this clonotype. The rearrangement joins TRBV10-3 to TRBJ2-7; D gene unclear. The germline V gene has CDR1 ENHRY and CDR2 SYGVKD. This CDR3 is 15 amino acids long. V lost 0 bases, J lost 2 bases, and 11 bases lay in between. The CDR3 DNA sequence: TGTGCCATCAGTGAGTCGATTGACCCTCCCTACGAGCAGTACTTC. Protein product: CAISESIDPPYEQYF.

This clonotype has just a few counts. V and J are TRBV28 and TRBJ1-5; the D gene is possibly TRBD1 (5 bases). Trimming cost V 2 bases and J 5 bases, with 13 bases left between them. Germline CDR1 is MDHEN and CDR2 is SYDVKM. The CDR3 runs to 15 residues. The CDR3 region is CASSLRGGEDQPQHF. The DNA of the CDR3 is TGTGCCAGCAGTTTACGGGGGGGTGAGGATCAGCCCCAGCATTTT.

The chain is built from TRBV7-2 and TRBJ1-1, with D unresolved. The CDR3 extends over 14 amino acids. V was pared by 5 bases and J by 2 bases, with 12 bases between. The germline CDR1 and CDR2 sequences are SGHTA and FQGNSA. In DNA form, the CDR3 reads TGTGCCAGCAGCCCGGATCACCCCAACACTGAAGCTTTCTTT. This sequence encodes CASSPDHPNTEAFF.

V gene TRBV5-6 combines with J gene TRBJ1-1; no definite D call. V lost 0 bases and J lost 9, with 15 bases in between. Per germline, CDR1 SGHDT and CDR2 YYEEEE. The CDR3 has 14 amino acids. CDR3 in amino acids: CASSLAAALEKAFF. The DNA of the CDR3 is TGTGCCAGCAGCTTGGCGGCTGCGCTTGAGAAAGCTTTCTTT.

Notes on this clonotype: This may come from a read error, since a much larger clone is one base off. CDR3 region: CASALDLNEQYF. CDR3 DNA: TGTGCTAGTGCCCTAGACCTAAATGAGCAGTACTTC. The chain employs TRBV12-5 and TRBJ2-5; D ambiguous. Between the trimmed V and J ends, which lost 7 bases and 11 bases, there was a span of 17 bases. This CDR3 is 12 amino acids long. Germline V CDR1 and CDR2: LGHNT, FRNRAP. The variable domain in full, completed from reference TRBV12-5 and TRBJ2-5, reads DARVTQTPRHKVTEMGQEVTMRCQPILGHNTVFWYRQTMMQGLELLAYFRNRAPLDDSGMPKDRFSAEMPDATLATLKIQPSEPRDSAVYFCASALDLNEQYFGPGTRLLVL.

A remark on this clonotype: A much larger clone sits a single nucleotide away, making a read error possible. This chain links TRBV29-1 with TRBJ1-1, with D possibly being TRBD1 (6 bases). There are 12 residues in the CDR3. CDR1 and CDR2 (germline): SQVTM, ANQGSEA. The CDR3 sequence: CSARGMNTEVFF. In DNA, the CDR3 is TGCAGCGCCAGGGGTATGAACACTGAAGTTTTCTTT.

This clonotype was seen repeatedly, ten times or more. The chain couples TRBV7-9 to TRBJ2-3, with D uncertain. There are 13 residues in the CDR3. CDR1 and CDR2 from the germline V gene are SEHNR and FQNEAQ (reference sequence). V was pared by 1 base and J by 4 bases, with 6 bases between. CDR3 nucleotides: TGTGCCAGCAGCTTAGTGATCGCAGATACGCAGTATTTT. Its translation is CASSLVIADTQYF.

This clonotype was seen a few times. This rearrangement joins TRBV7-2 to TRBJ1-2; D is undetermined. From germline, CDR1 is SGHTA and CDR2 FQGNSA. This CDR3 contains 14 residues. V gave up 1 base and J gave up 2 bases, with 8 bases separating them. This CDR3 is CASSLVGLNYGYTF. CDR3 DNA sequence: TGTGCCAGCAGCTTAGTAGGGTTGAACTATGGCTACACCTTC.

This chain joins TRBV20-1 and TRBJ1-2; D might be TRBD1 (6 bases). Germline V gene lookup returns CDR1 DFQATT and CDR2 SNEGSKA (reference sequence). The CDR3 runs 14 residues. Trimming took off 3 bases at V and 3 bases at J, with 14 bases between the two ends. CDR3 in DNA: TGCAGTGCTAGGGTTCAGGGGTCCGACTATGGCTACACCTTC. It encodes CSARVQGSDYGYTF.

This clonotype was observed a few times. V and J are TRBV4-1 and TRBJ1-4; D is unclear. V lost 0 bases and J lost 4, with 9 bases in between. CDR1 and CDR2 from the germline V gene are MGHRA and YSYEKL. The CDR3 is 15 residues long. CDR3 nucleotides: TGCGCCAGCAGCCAAGACCAATCGGGTAATGAAAAACTGTTTTTT. Its protein product is CASSQDQSGNEKLFF.

The gene calls are TRBV28 and TRBJ2-4; possible D gene TRBD1, 6 bases. CDR3 length: 14 amino acids. V shed 6 bases and J shed 8 bases, with 17 bases lying between them. Per germline, CDR1 MDHEN and CDR2 SYDVKM. The CDR3 bases are TGTGCCAGCAGGCCGGACAGCGACGGGGACATTCAGTACTTC. Translated: CASRPDSDGDIQYF.

This chain links TRBV12-3 or TRBV12-4 with TRBJ2-2; the D is unclear. This CDR3 contains 17 residues. V lost 4 bases and J lost 2, with 17 bases in between. DNA for the CDR3: TGTGCCAGCAGTTCCCAGTGGGATGGCACAAACACCGGGGAGCTGTTTTTT. Translated, it gives CASSSQWDGTNTGELFF.

The sample holds a few counts of this clonotype. The chain combines TRBV7-3 with TRBJ1-1; 11 bases are a match to TRBD1. Germline CDR1 SGHTA, CDR2 FQGTGA. The junction had 5 bases not matched to a gene; V was cut back by 1 base and J by 1 base. There are 17 residues in the CDR3. CDR3 loop: CASSLRGTGGGNTEAFF. The CDR3 region has the DNA TGTGCCAGCAGCTTAAGGGGGACAGGGGGTGGGAACACTGAAGCTTTCTTT.

This clonotype occurred a few times. The chain joins TRBV27 to TRBJ1-2; D is unresolved. V dropped 7 bases and J dropped 7 bases, with 22 bases sitting between them. This CDR3 has 15 amino acids. From germline, CDR1 is MNHEY and CDR2 SMNVEV (reference sequence). The CDR3 coding sequence is TGTGCCAGCAAGGTCCAGGCCTCGAAGGTTGTTGGCTACACCTTC. Encoded protein: CASKVQASKVVGYTF.

This chain uses TRBV10-3 with TRBJ1-4, with 8 bases aligning to TRBD1. CDR1 ENHRY and CDR2 SYGVKD come from the germline V gene. The CDR3 consists of 15 residues. Losses at the gene ends were 0 bases for V and 6 bases for J; bases not matched to a gene: 3. Written as DNA, the CDR3 is TGTGCCATCAGTGAGTCTACAGGGGGGGATGAAAAACTGTTTTTT. As protein: CAISESTGGDEKLFF.

This clonotype came up a few times. This chain joins TRBV11-1 and TRBJ1-5, with D hard to call. Germline CDR1 and CDR2: SGHAT and FQDESV (reference sequence). This CDR3 is built from 13 residues. V lost 0 bases to trimming and J lost 5 bases, with 5 bases between them. DNA for the CDR3: TGTGCCAGCAGCTTAGCGGTGCATCAGCCCCAGCATTTT. This codes for CASSLAVHQPQHF.

This clonotype was seen at least ten times. The rearrangement uses TRBV6-2 or TRBV6-3 and TRBJ2-7, with a weak D call TRBD2 (5 bases). The CDR3 has 14 amino acids. Trimming took off 7 bases at V and 5 bases at J, with 18 bases between the two ends. The germline CDR1 and CDR2 sequences are MNHEY and SVGEGT. The DNA for the CDR3 is TGTGCCAGCAACGGCGGATCGAGGGTGGACGAGCAGTACTTC. Its protein product is CASNGGSRVDEQYF.

The V and J genes are TRBV9 and TRBJ1-2; TRBD1 agrees at 9 bases. The V gene end was trimmed by 3 bases and the J gene end by 5 bases; junction bases not matched to a gene: 11. The germline V gene has CDR1 SGDLS and CDR2 YYNGEE. CDR3 length equals 16 residues. CDR3 in amino acids: CASSAGTGQTGYGYTF. In DNA form, the CDR3 reads TGTGCCAGCAGCGCCGGGACAGGGCAAACTGGGTATGGCTACACCTTC.

This clonotype has a single count. The chain is built from TRBV7-2 and TRBJ1-1; no clear D gene. The V and J ends lost 5 bases and 5 bases respectively, with 15 bases between them. The CDR3 is 14 amino acids. Germline V gives CDR1 SGHTA, CDR2 FQGNSA. CDR3 residues: CASSPQSMETEAFF. DNA for the CDR3: TGTGCCAGCAGCCCCCAGAGCATGGAAACTGAAGCTTTCTTT. Looking up the rest from reference TRBV7-2 and TRBJ1-1 gives the full variable domain: GAGVSQSPSNKVTEKGKDVELRCDPISGHTALYWYRQSLGQGLEFLIYFQGNSAPDKSGLPSDRFSAERTGGSVSTLTIQRTQQEDSAVYLCASSPQSMETEAFFGQGTRLTVV.

In this sample, this clonotype turned up a few times. This chain links TRBV6-2 or TRBV6-3 with TRBJ2-5; either TRBD1 or TRBD2 may fit D (5 bases each). This CDR3 comprises 14 residues. V shed 2 bases and J shed 0 bases, with 7 bases lying between them. The germline V gene encodes CDR1 MNHEY and CDR2 SVGEGT. The CDR3 reads CASSYRGHQETQYF. The CDR3 coding sequence is TGTGCCAGCAGTTACCGGGGACACCAAGAGACCCAGTACTTC.

This clonotype was observed a few times. CDR3 coding DNA: TGCAGCGTCTCCGAAGAGAGCACAGATACGCAGTATTTT. Translation gives CSVSEESTDTQYF. The chain has TRBV29-1 and TRBJ2-3; the D is unclear. Trimming shortened V by 6 bases and J by 0 bases, and 10 bases separated the two germline ends. Germline V CDR1 and CDR2: SQVTM, ANQGSEA. The CDR3 contains 13 residues.